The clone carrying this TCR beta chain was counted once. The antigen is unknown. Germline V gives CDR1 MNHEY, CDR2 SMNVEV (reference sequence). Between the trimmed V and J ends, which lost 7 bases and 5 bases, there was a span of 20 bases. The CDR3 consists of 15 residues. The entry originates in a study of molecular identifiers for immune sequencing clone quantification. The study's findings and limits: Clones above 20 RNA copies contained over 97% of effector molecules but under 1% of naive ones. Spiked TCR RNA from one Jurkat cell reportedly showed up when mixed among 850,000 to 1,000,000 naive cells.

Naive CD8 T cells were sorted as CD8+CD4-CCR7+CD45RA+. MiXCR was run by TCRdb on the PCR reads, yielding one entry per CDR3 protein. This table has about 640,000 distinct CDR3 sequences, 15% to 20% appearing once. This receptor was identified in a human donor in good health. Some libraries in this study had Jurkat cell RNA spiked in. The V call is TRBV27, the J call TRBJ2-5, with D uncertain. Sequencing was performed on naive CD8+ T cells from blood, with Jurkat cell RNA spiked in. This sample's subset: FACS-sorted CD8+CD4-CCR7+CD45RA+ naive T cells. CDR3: CASNSLPPGRETQYF. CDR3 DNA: TGTGCCAGCAATTCTCTCCCGCCGGGCCGGGAGACCCAGTACTTC.